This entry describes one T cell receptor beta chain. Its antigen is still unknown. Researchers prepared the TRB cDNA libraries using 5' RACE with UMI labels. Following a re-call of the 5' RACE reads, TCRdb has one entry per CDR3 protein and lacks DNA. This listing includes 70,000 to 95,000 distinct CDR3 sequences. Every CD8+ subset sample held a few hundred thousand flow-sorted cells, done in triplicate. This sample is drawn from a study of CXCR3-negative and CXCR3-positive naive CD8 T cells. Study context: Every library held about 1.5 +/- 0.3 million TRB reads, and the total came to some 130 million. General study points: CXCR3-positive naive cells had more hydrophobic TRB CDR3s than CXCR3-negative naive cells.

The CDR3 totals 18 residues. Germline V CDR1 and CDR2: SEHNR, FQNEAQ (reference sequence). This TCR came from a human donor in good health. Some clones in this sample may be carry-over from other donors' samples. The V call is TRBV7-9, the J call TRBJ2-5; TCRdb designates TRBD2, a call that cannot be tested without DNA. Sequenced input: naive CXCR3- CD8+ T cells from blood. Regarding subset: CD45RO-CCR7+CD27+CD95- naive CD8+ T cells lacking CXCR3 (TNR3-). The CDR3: CASSFLLAGVYAGETQYF. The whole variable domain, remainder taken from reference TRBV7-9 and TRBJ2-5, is DTGVSQNPRHKITKRGQNVTFRCDPISEHNRLYWYRQTLGQGPEFLTYFQNEAQLEKSRLLSDRFSAERPKGSFSTLEIQRTEQGDSAMYLCASSFLLAGVYAGETQYFGPGTRLLVL.